The entry below gives a single T cell receptor beta chain sequence along with its context. The target antigen is unknown. Total RNA extracted from each sample amounted to at least 6 micrograms. The ends lost 2 bases at V and 7 bases at J; junction bases unmatched: 11. The CDR3 has 16 amino acids. Germline assignment: CDR1 LGHNA and CDR2 YSLEER. The record originates from a study of blood T cells in healthy people across ages. Findings and limits, study-wide: Considered underestimates were the diversity estimates obtained from one million T cells.

Together with a sample-barcoded 5' primer, a J-beta primer mix was included in a second PCR lasting about 7 to 12 cycles. TCRdb ran MiXCR on the 5' RACE reads and lists one entry per CDR3 protein. The sample consists of 1.8 million or so distinct CDR3 sequences, roughly two fifths of them appearing once. This receptor was taken from a human donor in good health. Sequencing was done on a sample of blood. The chain links TRBV4-3 to TRBJ2-1; TRBD2 agrees at 7 bases. The DNA for the CDR3 is TGCGCCAGCAGCCAAATAAGCGGGGTTGAGTCGAATGAGCAGTTCTTC. Translation: CASSQISGVESNEQFF.